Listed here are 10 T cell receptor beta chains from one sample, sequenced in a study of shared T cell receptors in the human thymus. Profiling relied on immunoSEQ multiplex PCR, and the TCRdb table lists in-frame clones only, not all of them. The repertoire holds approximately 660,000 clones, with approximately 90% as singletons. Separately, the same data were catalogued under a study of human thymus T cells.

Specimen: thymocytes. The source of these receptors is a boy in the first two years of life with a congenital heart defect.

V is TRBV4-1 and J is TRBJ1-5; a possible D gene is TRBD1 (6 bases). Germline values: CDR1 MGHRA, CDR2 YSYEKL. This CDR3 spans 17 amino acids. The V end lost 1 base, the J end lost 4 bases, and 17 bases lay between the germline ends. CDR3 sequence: CASSQVAPGEGNQPQHF. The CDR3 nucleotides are TGCGCCAGCAGCCAAGTAGCTCCAGGGGAGGGGAATCAGCCCCAGCATTTT.

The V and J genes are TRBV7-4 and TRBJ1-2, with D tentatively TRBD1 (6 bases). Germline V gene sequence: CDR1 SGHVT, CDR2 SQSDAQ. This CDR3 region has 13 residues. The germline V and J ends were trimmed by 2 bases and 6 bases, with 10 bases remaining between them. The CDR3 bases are TGTGCCAGCAGCTTAAGCGGGGGCGATGGCTACACCTTC. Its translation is CASSLSGGDGYTF.

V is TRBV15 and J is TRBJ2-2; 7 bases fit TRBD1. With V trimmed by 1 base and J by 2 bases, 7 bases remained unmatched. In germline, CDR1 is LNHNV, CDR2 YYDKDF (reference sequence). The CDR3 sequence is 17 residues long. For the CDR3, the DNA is TGTGCCACCAGCAGAGTATTTGGGACAGCCAACACCGGGGAGCTGTTTTTT. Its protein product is CATSRVFGTANTGELFF.

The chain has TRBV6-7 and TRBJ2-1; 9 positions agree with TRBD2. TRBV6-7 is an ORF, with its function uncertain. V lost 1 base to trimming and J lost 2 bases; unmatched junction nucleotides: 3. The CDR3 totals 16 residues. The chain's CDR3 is CASSYWSSGTYNEQFF. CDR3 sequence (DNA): TGTGCCAGCAGTTACTGGTCTAGCGGGACCTACAATGAGCAGTTCTTC.

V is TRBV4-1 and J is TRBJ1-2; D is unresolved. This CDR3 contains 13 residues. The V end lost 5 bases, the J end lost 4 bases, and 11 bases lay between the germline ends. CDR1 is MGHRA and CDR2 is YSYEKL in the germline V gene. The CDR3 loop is CASSETLGYGYTF. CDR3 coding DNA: TGCGCCAGCAGCGAGACTCTGGGCTATGGCTACACCTTC.

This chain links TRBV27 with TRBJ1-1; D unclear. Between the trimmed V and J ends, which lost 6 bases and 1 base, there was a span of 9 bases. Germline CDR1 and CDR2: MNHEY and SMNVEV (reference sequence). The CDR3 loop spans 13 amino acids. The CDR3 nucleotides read TGTGCCAGCAGCTCTCGGTCGAACACTGAAGCTTTCTTT. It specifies CASSSRSNTEAFF.

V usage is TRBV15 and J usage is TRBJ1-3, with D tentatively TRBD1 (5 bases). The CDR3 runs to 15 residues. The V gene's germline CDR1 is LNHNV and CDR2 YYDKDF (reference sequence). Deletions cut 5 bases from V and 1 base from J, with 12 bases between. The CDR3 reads CATSLQVRSGNTIYF. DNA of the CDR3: TGTGCCACCAGCCTACAGGTACGGTCTGGAAACACCATATATTTT.

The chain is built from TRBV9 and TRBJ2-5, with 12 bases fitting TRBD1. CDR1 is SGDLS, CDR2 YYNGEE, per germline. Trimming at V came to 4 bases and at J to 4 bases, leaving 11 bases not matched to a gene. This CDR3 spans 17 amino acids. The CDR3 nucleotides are TGTGCCAGCAGCACCCGGGACAGGGGGCGAATGGCAGAGACCCAGTACTTC. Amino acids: CASSTRDRGRMAETQYF.

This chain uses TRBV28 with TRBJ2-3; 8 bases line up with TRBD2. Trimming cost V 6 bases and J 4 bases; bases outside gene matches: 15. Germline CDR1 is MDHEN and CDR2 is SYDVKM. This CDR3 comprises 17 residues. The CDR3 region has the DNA TGTGCCAGCAGGGGGTCTAGCGGGCCCTTAAGCGCAGATACGCAGTATTTT. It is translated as CASRGSSGPLSADTQYF.

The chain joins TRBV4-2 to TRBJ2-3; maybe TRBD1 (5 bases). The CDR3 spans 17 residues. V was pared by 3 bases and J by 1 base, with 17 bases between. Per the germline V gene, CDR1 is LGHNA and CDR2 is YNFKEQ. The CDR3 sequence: CASSHPGAGLGTDTQYF. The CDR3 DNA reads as TGTGCCAGCAGCCACCCTGGCGCAGGGTTGGGCACAGATACGCAGTATTTT.